This T cell receptor beta chain was identified during a study of vaccination effects on CD4 cells after COVID-19. There are 11 residues in the CDR3. The ends were cut back, 5 bases at V and 6 bases at J, with 9 bases in the middle. Germline values: CDR1 SQVTM, CDR2 ANQGSEA. Findings of the study overall: The study, lacking early post-infection timepoints, had few convalescent patients.

A remark on this clone: The antigen is unknown.

Some clones are missing from TCRdb's copy, which holds only in-frame ones; the method was immunoSEQ multiplex PCR. The table records some 59,000 clones, approximately 79% of them present only once. ViraFEST used viral peptide pools to expand antigen-specific CD4+ T cells before sequencing. At the end of approximately 10 days of culture, CD4+ T cells were isolated. No vaccinee had earlier SARS-CoV-2 infection, and nucleocapsid antibodies were negative. Culturing of some 1.8 million PBMC per well took place with around 10 IU/ml IL-2 and 7.5 to 10 ug/ml peptides. Half-medium changes using IL-2 medium occurred on days 3 and 7.

This TCR was sampled from a human donor who received a COVID-19 vaccine. This rearrangement joins TRBV29-1 to TRBJ2-3; D remains ambiguous. The sample consisted of CD4+ T cells from PBMCs cultured with HCoV-229E spike peptides, taken before COVID-19 vaccination. The CDR3, as DNA: TGCAGCGTTCTGTTCGGGGATACGCAGTATTTT. The encoded protein is CSVLFGDTQYF.